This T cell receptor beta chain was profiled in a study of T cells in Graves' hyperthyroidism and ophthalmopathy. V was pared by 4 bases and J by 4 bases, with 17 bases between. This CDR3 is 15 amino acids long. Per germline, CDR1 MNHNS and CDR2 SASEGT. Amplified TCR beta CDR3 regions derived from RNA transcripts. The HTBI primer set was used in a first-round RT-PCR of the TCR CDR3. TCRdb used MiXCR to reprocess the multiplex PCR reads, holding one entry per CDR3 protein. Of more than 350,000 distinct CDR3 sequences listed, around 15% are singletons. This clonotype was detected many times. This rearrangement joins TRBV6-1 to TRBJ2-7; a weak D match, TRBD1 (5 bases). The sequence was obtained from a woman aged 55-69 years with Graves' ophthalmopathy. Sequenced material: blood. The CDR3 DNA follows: TGTGCCAGCAGTGTTGAGAGGACACGCGCGTACGAGCAGTACTTC. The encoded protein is CASSVERTRAYEQYF.